This T cell receptor beta chain originates from a study of radiotherapy plus CTLA-4 blockade in lung cancer. Study-level background: The study recorded objective responses in less than 20% of patients and disease control in approximately 29%.

Method: immunoSEQ multiplex PCR; TCRdb's copy keeps in-frame clones and lacks some. Altogether around 37,000 clones are present, around 70% being singletons, with the ten largest covering around an eighth. Study-wide points: How blood T cell clones changed early, along with interferon-beta, reportedly forecast response best. Peripheral blood showed expansion of tumor-derived TCR clones after radiotherapy and ipilimumab.

Patients with chemo-refractory metastatic non-small-cell lung cancer received focal radiation plus CTLA-4 blockade with ipilimumab. This clone was detected only a few times. Antigen specificity is unknown. J gave up 1 base and V 3 bases, and 9 bases lay outside the gene matches. CDR1 and CDR2 (germline): WNHNN, SYGVQD (reference sequence). The CDR3 covers 18 residues. The TCR was taken from a human donor with non-small cell lung cancer that progressed on radiotherapy plus ipilimumab. The V call is TRBV10-1, the J call TRBJ2-7; 13 bases match TRBD2. Sample: peripheral blood, taken from a patient treated with radiotherapy plus ipilimumab. This CDR3 is CASSDYGLAGVQSYEQYF. CDR3 sequence (DNA): TGCGCCAGCAGTGATTACGGACTAGCGGGAGTTCAGTCCTACGAGCAGTACTTC.